This record covers a single TCR beta chain. No antigen is known for it. Base qualities are not provided; no much larger clone lies one nucleotide away. The CDR3 holds 13 amino acids from the cysteine to the phenylalanine. Only the CDR3 DNA stays, 39 bases, in frame from base 1. In the germline V gene (reference sequence), CDR1 corresponds to MNHEY and CDR2 to SMNVEV. The V end gives up 5 bases and the J end 10 bases, leaving 6 bases in the junction not matched to a gene. The data stem from a study of early T cells in non-severe SARS-CoV-2 infection (dated by TCRdb to the early 2020s). Some background on the complete study: Bulk RNA from unsorted whole blood was used for TCR sequencing, so alpha and beta chains could not be paired. Paper-wide results and their limitations: Matching against VDJdb was skewed toward anti-spike CD8 responses, likely underestimated virus-specific expansions, and missed private and CD4 specificities.

This was a case-control study nested in a cohort of healthcare workers in London, UK, who had nasopharyngeal swab PCR tests and blood samples taken every week. Between 23 and 31 March 2020, the week of the UK lockdown, healthcare workers were enrolled and then followed up weekly for as long as 16 weeks. Library preparation used 5' RACE. Instrument used: NextSeq 500. Unique molecular identifiers were attached to individual cDNA molecules in the TCR library protocol so that sequencing error and PCR bias could be corrected. Both TCR alpha and beta chains were sequenced, and tight co-correlation was observed between alpha and beta sequence abundances in each sample. As for the authors' bioinformatics: Decombinator V4 was used to perform V gene, J gene and CDR3 annotation of TCR sequences. TCRs were defined as expanded if a significant change between any two time points was detected under a Poisson model with p below 0.0001. TCR abundances were normalised to the total number of TCRs sequenced in each sample and reported as counts per million. MAIT TCRs were defined by TRAV1-2 paired with TRAJ12, TRAJ20 or TRAJ33, and iNKT TCRs by TRAV10 paired with TRAJ18. VDJdb, accessed 1 November 2021, was searched for CMV, EBV and SARS-CoV-2 annotated TCRs, excluding TCRs annotated for multiple antigens. TCRdb handled the public reads itself, with Q25 trimming in fastp and clone calling in MiXCR, and kept productive beta chains. Rows with a matching CDR3 protein are joined into one entry that keeps the most common DNA and genes. TCRdb, not the authors, supplied the V and J calls. The sample yields tens of thousands of distinct CDR3 sequences; less than 15% were counted once. Roughly 8.3% of the sample belongs to the ten largest clones.

The TCR comes from an adult who was a healthcare worker with PCR-confirmed SARS-CoV-2 infection or an uninfected control (not recorded which). Specimen: whole blood. This receptor chain uses TRBV27 and TRBJ2-1, with 9 middle bases fitting TRBD2. At the DNA level, the sequence is TGTGCCAGCAGTCATATACTAGCGGGCGAGCAGTTCTTC. Its translation is CASSHILAGEQFF.